The clone carrying this T cell receptor (beta chain) was seen at least ten times. The antigen is not known. Primers used in a second PCR of roughly 7 to 12 cycles were a sample-barcoded 5' primer and a J-beta primer mix. TCRdb re-called the 5' RACE reads through MiXCR, storing one row per CDR3 protein. The data contain fewer than 900,000 distinct CDR3 sequences, roughly 41% of them singletons. The data originate from a study of blood T cells in healthy people across ages. About the research overall: Capturing about one barcoded beta molecule per two T cells was achieved by template switching.

Study-wide points: Any changes in expanded clonotypes were possibly confounded, as donor CMV status remained unknown. No conclusive comparison of naive versus antigen-experienced cells was possible with unsorted PBMCs. Diversity estimated from one million T cells was considered an underestimate.

The CDR3 consists of 15 residues. Germline V lookup: CDR1 SGHTA, CDR2 FQGNSA. V shed 4 bases and J 0 bases; nucleotides not matched to a gene: 2. The chain recombines TRBV7-2 with TRBJ2-7; 11 bases match TRBD1. Source material: blood. This TCR was recovered from a woman aged 60-70 years in good health. CDR3 in DNA: TGTGCCAGCAGCTCTGGACAGGGGGCCTCCTACGAGCAGTACTTC. This translates into CASSSGQGASYEQYF.